The following is a TCR beta chain sequence with its context. This specimen belongs to a study of T-cell reconstitution after alpha-beta-depleted transplantation in children. A library of TCRbeta sequences, prepared with unique molecular identifiers, was generated. TCRdb reanalysed the PCR reads using MiXCR and keeps one entry per CDR3 protein. The sample lists roughly 300,000 distinct CDR3 sequences; 11% were seen once. The CDR3 loop spans 16 amino acids. The ends lost 4 bases at V and 7 bases at J; junction bases unmatched: 13. From germline, CDR1 is MNHNS and CDR2 SASEGT. This clonotype was obtained from a male patient aged 2 to 9 who had a stem cell transplant for chronic granulomatous disease, so the T cells may come from the graft donor. The gene calls are TRBV6-1 and TRBJ2-1; TRBD2 matches at 7 bases. The sample in question was peripheral blood, obtained 180 days after TCRalphabeta/CD19-depleted stem cell transplant. DNA of the CDR3: TGTGCCAGCAGTGGCCAGCGGGGAAAAGGGACTAATGAGCAGTTCTTC. Amino acids: CASSGQRGKGTNEQFF.